The next 9 T cell receptor beta chains were all read from a single sample in a study of CD8+CD57+ T cells in acquired aplastic anemia. The template used for profiling TCR beta VDJ and CDR3 was genomic DNA. TCRdb reprocessed the reads with MiXCR, giving one entry per CDR3 protein. The sample carries about 270,000 distinct CDR3 sequences, around three fifths recorded once. Sequencing was performed on sorted CD4+, CD8+, or CD8+CD57+ T cells (not recorded which) from PBMCs. The source of these receptors is a human donor with severe aplastic anemia or a healthy control (not recorded which).

This clonotype was observed once. V and J are TRBV19 and TRBJ1-1; D gene unclear. V was cut by 3 bases and J by 1 base, with 9 bases left in between. Germline V gene data show CDR1 as LNHDA and CDR2 as SQIVND (reference sequence). This CDR3 is built from 14 residues. CDR3 region: CASSMGRENTEAFF. CDR3 DNA: TGTGCCAGTAGTATGGGAAGGGAGAACACTGAAGCTTTCTTT.

The chain is built from TRBV15 and TRBJ2-6; TRBD2 might be the D (7 bases). The CDR3 loop spans 20 amino acids. Trimming removed 0 bases from V and 0 bases from J, with 18 bases in between. Germline V gene data show CDR1 as LNHNV and CDR2 as YYDKDF (reference sequence). The CDR3, as DNA: TGTGCCACCAGCAGAGATAACGTACGGGGGGCCCTCTCTGGGGCCAACGTCCTGACTTTC. The encoded protein is CATSRDNVRGALSGANVLTF.

This clonotype was detected only a few times. The chain links TRBV7-2 to TRBJ2-3; the match to TRBD2 covers 10 bases. There are 14 residues in the CDR3. From germline, CDR1 is SGHTA and CDR2 FQGNSA. V was pared by 4 bases and J by 12 bases, with 10 bases of the junction left unmatched. The CDR3 bases are TGTGCCAGCAGCTCGCGGAGGTTAGCGGGGGGCCAGTATTTT. It encodes CASSSRRLAGGQYF.

CDR3 nucleotide sequence: TGTGCCAGCAGTTACGCCCAGGGGCACACTGAAGCTTTCTTT. Translating it yields CASSYAQGHTEAFF. This rearrangement joins TRBV6-4 to TRBJ1-1, with a weak D call TRBD1 (6 bases). The CDR3 loop spans 14 amino acids. Germline values: CDR1 MRHNA, CDR2 SNTAGT. Trimming removed 5 bases from V and 3 bases from J, with 13 bases in between.

There are many counts of this clonotype. CDR3 nucleotides: TGTGCCAGCAGAGTCCCCCCGAGCATTTCGGTCGAGCAGTACTTC. Encoded protein: CASRVPPSISVEQYF. This sequence joins TRBV9 and TRBJ2-7, with no clear D. The CDR3 covers 15 residues. CDR1 and CDR2 (germline): SGDLS, YYNGEE. The germline V and J ends were trimmed by 5 bases and 6 bases, with 21 bases remaining between them.

The rearrangement links TRBV7-9 to TRBJ2-7, with 9 bases identical to TRBD1. Germline-derived CDR1 and CDR2 are SEHNR and FQNEAQ (reference sequence). With 5 bases clipped from V and 5 bases from J, the junction kept 10 bases outside the gene matches. The CDR3 totals 15 residues. The CDR3 loop reads CASSPRWDRDNEQYF. The CDR3 DNA reads as TGTGCCAGCAGCCCCCGCTGGGACAGGGACAACGAGCAGTACTTC. The full variable domain, with the rest looked up from reference TRBV7-9 and TRBJ2-7, is DTGVSQNPRHKITKRGQNVTFRCDPISEHNRLYWYRQTLGQGPEFLTYFQNEAQLEKSRLLSDRFSAERPKGSFSTLEIQRTEQGDSAMYLCASSPRWDRDNEQYFGPGTRLTVT.

This clonotype was recorded at least ten times. The gene calls are TRBV18 and TRBJ1-2, with a weak D call TRBD1 (5 bases). Per germline, CDR1 KGHSH and CDR2 LQKENI. V was trimmed by 5 bases and J by 3 bases, leaving 13 bases between them. This CDR3 is built from 14 residues. CDR3 sequence: CASSSGGMHYGYTF. The CDR3 nucleotides are TGTGCCAGCTCATCTGGGGGGATGCACTATGGCTACACCTTC. Drawing the rest from reference TRBV18 and TRBJ1-2, the complete variable domain is NAGVMQNPRHLVRRRGQEARLRCSPMKGHSHVYWYRQLPEEGLKFMVYLQKENIIDESGMPKERFSAEFPKEGPSILRIQQVVRGDSAAYFCASSSGGMHYGYTFGSGTRLTVV.

V is TRBV29-1 and J is TRBJ2-5; maybe TRBD2 (6 bases). This CDR3 contains 13 residues. The V gene's germline CDR1 is SQVTM and CDR2 ANQGSEA. V lost 8 bases and J 5 bases, leaving 18 bases between the germline ends. DNA for the CDR3: TGCAGCTCTAAAACAGGCGGGGATGAGACCCAGTACTTC. As protein: CSSKTGGDETQYF.

V is TRBV5-1 and J is TRBJ1-1; D not resolved. Trimming took 4 bases from V and 10 from J, leaving 11 bases between them. Germline values: CDR1 SGHRS, CDR2 YFSETQ. There are 11 residues in the CDR3. CDR3 in amino acids: CASSGEGLAFF. For the CDR3, the DNA is TGCGCCAGCAGCGGGGAAGGGTTAGCTTTCTTT.